These 21 T cell receptor beta chains were sequenced from one sample in a study of CD8+ T cells in alopecia areata. TCR sequencing used cDNA made by reverse transcription of extracted RNA. The assay was immunoSEQ multiplex PCR, and TCRdb's table has in-frame clones only and misses some. Here the sample spans about 210,000 clones, less than 50% being singletons. Specified treatment: oral pan-JAK inhibitor, 5-10 mg twice daily. The sample here was CD4+ T cells sorted from blood, taken at approximately week 36, from a patient treated with tofacitinib. The receptors were sampled from a human donor with alopecia areata.

Points on this clone: Mismatch with germline at one junction end may stem from a read error. The chain recombines TRBV2 with TRBJ2-7; D remains unclear. The CDR3 spans 11 residues. Germline values: CDR1 SNHLY, CDR2 FYNNEI. CDR3 DNA: TGTGCCAGCAGAGAAGGATACGAGCAGTACTTC. Amino acids: CASREGYEQYF.

V and J are TRBV29-1 and TRBJ2-3; D assignment may be TRBD1 or TRBD2 (5 bases each). Germline assignment: CDR1 SQVTM and CDR2 ANQGSEA. With 4 bases removed from V and 2 bases from J, the gap between germline ends came to 13 bases. This CDR3 has 14 residues. CDR3 sequence: CSVGEWGPTDTQYF. CDR3 sequence (DNA): TGCAGCGTTGGGGAGTGGGGCCCCACAGATACGCAGTATTTT.

The J gene is TRBJ2-5, the V gene TRBV6-1, with D uncertain. The CDR3 totals 12 residues. V was shortened by 4 bases and J by 3 bases, with 6 bases between the two germline ends. Germline values: CDR1 MNHNS, CDR2 SASEGT. The CDR3 DNA follows: TGTGCCAGCAGTGGTACAAAAGAGACCCAGTACTTC. Translation gives CASSGTKETQYF.

The rearrangement links TRBV5-4 to TRBJ1-1; D unresolved. Per the germline V gene, CDR1 is SGHNT and CDR2 is YYREEE (reference sequence). The V end lost 4 bases, the J end lost 0 bases, and 13 bases lay between the germline ends. The CDR3 extends over 15 amino acids. DNA of the CDR3: TGTGCCAGCAGCCAAGACGGACGGTTGAACACTGAAGCTTTCTTT. Translated, it gives CASSQDGRLNTEAFF.

The chain recombines TRBV7-2 with TRBJ1-3; D might be TRBD1 (5 bases). Trimming took 1 base from V and 4 from J, leaving 11 bases between them. Looked up from germline, CDR1 is SGHTA and CDR2 is FQGNSA. The CDR3 sequence is 15 residues long. CDR3 region: CASSLVGGNGNTIYF. As DNA, the CDR3 is TGTGCCAGCAGCTTAGTGGGGGGGAACGGAAACACCATATATTTT.

This clone appeared many times. The gene calls are TRBV7-3 and TRBJ2-3; 14 bases match TRBD2. Per the germline V gene, CDR1 is SGHTA and CDR2 is FQGTGA. The CDR3 consists of 21 residues. V lost 0 bases to trimming and J lost 6 bases; unmatched junction nucleotides: 17. CDR3 protein: CASSLTEAGLAGALLGDTQYF. In DNA, the CDR3 is TGTGCCAGCAGCTTAACGGAGGCGGGACTAGCGGGAGCCTTATTGGGCGATACGCAGTATTTT.

V usage is TRBV11-2 and J usage is TRBJ1-1; TRBD1 aligns across 10 bases. CDR3 size: 17 residues. V lost 2 bases and J lost 0; bases outside the gene matches: 6. Germline V CDR1 and CDR2: SGHAT, FQNNGV. The CDR3 sequence is CASSLSGTGALNTEAFF. CDR3 DNA sequence: TGTGCCAGCAGCTTATCCGGGACAGGGGCCTTGAACACTGAAGCTTTCTTT.

This clone was seen a handful of times. The V and J genes are TRBV4-3 and TRBJ2-7; the D gene is possibly TRBD2 (5 bases). The CDR3 sequence is 14 residues long. Germline values: CDR1 LGHNA, CDR2 YSLEER. Trimming removed 0 bases at V and 4 bases at J, with 10 bases between. For the CDR3, the DNA is TGCGCCAGCAGCCAAGAAGCGGCTAGATACGAGCAGTACTTC. As protein: CASSQEAARYEQYF.

This clone was found a few times. The V gene is TRBV20-1, the J gene TRBJ1-2, with a tentative D call TRBD1 (5 bases). CDR1 and CDR2 (germline): DFQATT, SNEGSKA (reference sequence). Between the trimmed V and J ends, which lost 7 bases and 5 bases, there was a span of 11 bases. The CDR3 contains 11 residues. The CDR3 reads CSVRGKYGYTF. The DNA for the CDR3 is TGCAGTGTGAGGGGCAAGTATGGCTACACCTTC.

The genes are TRBV5-4 and TRBJ2-1; no firm D call. The CDR3 spans 12 residues. Trimming left V 0 bases short and J 9 bases short, with 7 bases between. Germline V gives CDR1 SGHNT, CDR2 YYREEE (reference sequence). As DNA, the CDR3 is TGTGCCAGCAGCTTGGTGGAATCTGAGCAGTTCTTC. This gives the protein CASSLVESEQFF.

This sequence joins TRBV5-6 and TRBJ2-3; maybe TRBD1 (5 bases). The CDR3 spans 14 residues. Trimming pared 2 bases from V and 2 bases from J, leaving 9 bases between. Looked up from germline, CDR1 is SGHDT and CDR2 is YYEEEE. The CDR3 DNA follows: TGTGCCAGCAGCTTATCAGGGAACACAGATACGCAGTATTTT. Protein product: CASSLSGNTDTQYF.

There are a few counts of this clone. V and J are TRBV29-1 and TRBJ1-2; TRBD1 is a possible D gene (6 bases). The germline V gene encodes CDR1 SQVTM and CDR2 ANQGSEA. V was pared by 3 bases and J by 2 bases, with 13 bases between. The CDR3 is 14 amino acids. For the CDR3, the DNA is TGCAGCGTTGAGGCCCGGACAGTAAACTATGGCTACACCTTC. Its translation: CSVEARTVNYGYTF.

This clone turned up a few times. This chain connects TRBV30 to TRBJ2-7; D possibly corresponds to TRBD2 (7 bases). CDR3 size: 13 residues. V was pared by 0 bases and J by 4 bases, with 10 bases between. Germline lookup yields CDR1 GTSNPN and CDR2 SVGIG (reference sequence). CDR3 loop: CAWSVKGGYEQYF. In DNA form, the CDR3 reads TGTGCCTGGAGTGTCAAGGGGGGGTACGAGCAGTACTTC.

This clone was counted only a few times. This sequence joins TRBV5-6 and TRBJ2-6, with D unclear. The CDR3 covers 16 residues. V lost 2 bases to trimming and J lost 0 bases, with 9 bases between them. In germline, CDR1 is SGHDT, CDR2 YYEEEE. This CDR3 reads CASSFSRDSGANVLTF. The CDR3 coding sequence is TGTGCCAGCAGCTTTTCACGAGACTCTGGGGCCAACGTCCTGACTTTC. The whole variable domain, filled in from reference TRBV5-6 and TRBJ2-6, reads DAGVTQSPTHLIKTRGQQVTLRCSPKSGHDTVSWYQQALGQGPQFIFQYYEEEERQRGNFPDRFSGHQFPNYSSELNVNALLLGDSALYLCASSFSRDSGANVLTFGAGSRLTVL.

The V and J genes are TRBV7-2 and TRBJ2-5; TRBD2 matches 7 bases. The length of the CDR3 is 15 residues. Germline CDR1 is SGHTA and CDR2 is FQGNSA. J was trimmed by 5 bases and V by 0 bases; bases with no gene match: 6. This CDR3 reads CASSLAGGVRETQYF. The CDR3 nucleotides read TGTGCCAGCAGCTTAGCGGGAGGGGTTCGGGAGACCCAGTACTTC.

The CDR3 nucleotides are TGTGCCTGGAGGGGAATAGCGGTAACGAACACCGGGGAGCTGTTTTTT. This translates into CAWRGIAVTNTGELFF. The J gene is TRBJ2-2, the V gene TRBV30, with a possible D match to TRBD2 (6 bases). V was trimmed by 3 bases and J by 0 bases, leaving 14 bases between them. CDR1 GTSNPN and CDR2 SVGIG come from the germline V gene (reference sequence). The CDR3 sequence is 16 residues long.

In nucleotides, the CDR3 is TGTGCCAGCAGCCGGGGCTTACAAAATGAGCAGTTCTTC. Amino acids: CASSRGLQNEQFF. V is TRBV11-2 and J is TRBJ2-1; either TRBD1 or TRBD2 may fit D (5 bases each). Germline lookup yields CDR1 SGHAT and CDR2 FQNNGV. Trimming took 5 bases from V and 7 from J, leaving 12 bases between them. This CDR3 spans 13 amino acids.

The rearrangement joins TRBV29-1 to TRBJ2-7; D gene ambiguous. With 5 bases removed from V and 0 bases from J, the gap between germline ends came to 8 bases. The CDR3 runs 12 residues. Germline V gene sequence: CDR1 SQVTM, CDR2 ANQGSEA. This CDR3 is CSVRSSSYEQYF. CDR3 nucleotide sequence: TGCAGCGTTCGGTCGAGCTCCTACGAGCAGTACTTC.

The genes are TRBV5-1 and TRBJ2-7; 7 bases fit TRBD2. CDR1 SGHRS and CDR2 YFSETQ come from the germline V gene. The trim removed 5 bases at V and 2 bases at J, leaving 7 bases unmatched. The CDR3 covers 14 residues. CDR3 sequence reads: CASSPSGGTYEQYF. In nucleotides, the CDR3 is TGCGCCAGCAGTCCTAGCGGAGGAACCTACGAGCAGTACTTC.

V and J are TRBV27 and TRBJ2-7; 9 bases map to TRBD2. The CDR3 covers 14 residues. V lost 6 bases to trimming and J lost 6 bases; unmatched junction nucleotides: 9. Germline values: CDR1 MNHEY, CDR2 SMNVEV (reference sequence). The CDR3 DNA reads TGTGCCAGCAGATATAGCGGGAGCGGTGGCGAGCAGTACTTC. Translating it yields CASRYSGSGGEQYF.

This clone was recorded only once. V is TRBV6-1 and J is TRBJ2-5; TRBD2 aligns across 10 bases. Germline-derived CDR1 and CDR2 are MNHNS and SASEGT. V lost 0 bases and J lost 5; bases outside the gene matches: 6. The CDR3 sequence is 16 residues long. CDR3 in amino acids: CASSEAAGGPAETQYF. In DNA, the CDR3 is TGTGCCAGCAGTGAAGCAGCGGGAGGGCCGGCCGAGACCCAGTACTTC.